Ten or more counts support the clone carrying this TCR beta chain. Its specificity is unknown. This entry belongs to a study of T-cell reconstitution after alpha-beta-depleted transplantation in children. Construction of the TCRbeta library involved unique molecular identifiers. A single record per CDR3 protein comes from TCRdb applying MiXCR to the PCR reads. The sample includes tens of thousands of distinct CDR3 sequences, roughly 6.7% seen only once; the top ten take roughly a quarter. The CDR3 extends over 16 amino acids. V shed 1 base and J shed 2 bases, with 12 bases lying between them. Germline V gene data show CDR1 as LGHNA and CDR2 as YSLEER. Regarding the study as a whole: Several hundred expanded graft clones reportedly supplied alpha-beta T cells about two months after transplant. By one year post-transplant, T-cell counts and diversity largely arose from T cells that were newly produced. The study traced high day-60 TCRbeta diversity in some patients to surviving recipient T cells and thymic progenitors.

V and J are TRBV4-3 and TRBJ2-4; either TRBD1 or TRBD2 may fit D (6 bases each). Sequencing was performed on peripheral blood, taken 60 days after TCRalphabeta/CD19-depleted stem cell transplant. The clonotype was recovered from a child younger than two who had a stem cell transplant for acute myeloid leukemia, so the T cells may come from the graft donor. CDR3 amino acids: CASSQVKGGSKNIQYF. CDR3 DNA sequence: TGCGCCAGCAGCCAAGTCAAAGGGGGGTCCAAAAACATTCAGTACTTC.